What follows are 7 T cell receptor beta chains derived from one specimen sequenced in a study of human T cells and chemical hapten exposure. TCRdb independently ran MiXCR on the RACE reads; one entry per CDR3 protein. This repertoire shows some 57,000 distinct CDR3 sequences, about 10% found once; its top ten account for over 1.5%. This sample's time point: patch test 2, 6 weeks after DPC sensitization. Described treatment: therapeutic diphenylcyclopropenone sensitization with weekly scalp DPC. The sequencing used whole blood, collected in connection with sensitization to the hapten diphenylcyclopropenone (DPC). All receptors derive from a woman aged 45-60 years with alopecia areata. Some clones in this sample may be carry-over from other donors' samples.

This clonotype has only a few counts. The chain couples TRBV7-2 to TRBJ2-1, with 9 bases identical to TRBD2. Germline CDR1 and CDR2: SGHTA and FQGNSA. This CDR3 has 15 residues. The ends lost 0 bases at V and 7 bases at J; junction bases unmatched: 4. The CDR3 sequence: CASSLARGLANEQFF. CDR3 bases: TGTGCCAGCAGCTTAGCGCGAGGACTAGCGAATGAGCAGTTCTTC.

The chain has TRBV28 and TRBJ1-2, with D hard to call. The CDR3 runs to 13 residues. The germline gives CDR1 MDHEN, CDR2 SYDVKM. Deletions cut 3 bases from V and 1 base from J, with 6 bases between. The CDR3: CASSLGYNYGYTF. DNA of the CDR3: TGTGCCAGCAGTTTGGGATATAACTATGGCTACACCTTC.

This clonotype has only a few counts. V is TRBV29-1 and J is TRBJ2-1; D may be TRBD2 (5 bases). The CDR3 consists of 15 residues. V dropped 5 bases and J dropped 4 bases, with 18 bases sitting between them. Looked up from germline, CDR1 is SQVTM and CDR2 is ANQGSEA. Here the CDR3 DNA reads TGCAGCGTTTCGCCCCCCGCGGGCCTGTACAATGAGCAGTTCTTC. It codes for CSVSPPAGLYNEQFF.

The chain employs TRBV18 and TRBJ2-1; D not resolved. This CDR3 spans 15 amino acids. The V and J ends lost 2 bases and 1 base respectively, with 9 bases between them. Germline V gene sequence: CDR1 KGHSH, CDR2 LQKENI. In DNA, the CDR3 is TGTGCCAGCTCACCAAACGGAAGATCCTACAATGAGCAGTTCTTC. Translation: CASSPNGRSYNEQFF. The variable domain in full, completed from reference TRBV18 and TRBJ2-1, reads NAGVMQNPRHLVRRRGQEARLRCSPMKGHSHVYWYRQLPEEGLKFMVYLQKENIIDESGMPKERFSAEFPKEGPSILRIQQVVRGDSAAYFCASSPNGRSYNEQFFGPGTRLTVL.

J is TRBJ2-7 and V is TRBV18, with D tentatively TRBD1 or TRBD2 (5 bases each). Germline V gives CDR1 KGHSH, CDR2 LQKENI. V was clipped by 0 bases and J by 8 bases, with 14 bases between them. The CDR3 spans 14 residues. In DNA, the CDR3 is TGTGCCAGCTCACCACCCGGGGTCAACAGGCAGCAGTACTTC. The encoded protein is CASSPPGVNRQQYF.

The table lists this clonotype with many counts. The chain is built from TRBV6-5 and TRBJ1-2; unclear D gene. V lost 6 bases and J lost 2, with 13 bases in between. Germline V gives CDR1 MNHEY, CDR2 SVGAGI. CDR3 length equals 14 residues. For the CDR3, the DNA is TGTGCCAGCAGGTTGAGTGGGCAGAACTATGGCTACACCTTC. It specifies CASRLSGQNYGYTF.

The rearrangement uses TRBV28 and TRBJ2-7, with D maybe TRBD1 (6 bases). Germline CDR1 is MDHEN and CDR2 is SYDVKM. Trimming left V 8 bases short and J 5 bases short, with 13 bases between. The CDR3 spans 12 residues. CDR3 nucleotide sequence: TGTGCCAGCCAACAGGGATCCCACGAGCAGTACTTC. Translation: CASQQGSHEQYF.